The 21 T cell receptor beta chains below all came from one sample that was sequenced in a study of T cells in Graves' hyperthyroidism and ophthalmopathy. Amplified regions were TCR beta CDR3 sequences from RNA transcripts. TCR CDR3 underwent first-round RT-PCR with the HTBI primer set. From the multiplex PCR reads, TCRdb called clonotypes with MiXCR, one entry per CDR3 protein. The sample yields more than 500,000 distinct CDR3 sequences, around 16% seen once. Sequencing used blood. The receptors were gathered from a woman in her twenties or thirties with Graves' hyperthyroidism.

This clonotype was picked up many times. The V call is TRBV29-1, the J call TRBJ2-5, with D maybe TRBD2 (6 bases). The CDR3 is 14 residues long. From germline, CDR1 is SQVTM and CDR2 ANQGSEA. V lost 8 bases and J lost 1, with 17 bases in between. This CDR3 is CSLSGGGAQETQYF. The CDR3 nucleotides are TGCAGCCTCTCCGGAGGAGGGGCCCAAGAGACCCAGTACTTC.

At least ten counts were recorded for this clonotype. The genes are TRBV7-6 and TRBJ2-1; 11 bases align to TRBD2. The CDR3 runs 18 residues. The junction had 10 bases not matched to a gene; V was cut back by 4 bases and J by 2 bases. Germline V lookup: CDR1 SGHVS, CDR2 FNYEAQ. CDR3 residues: CASSSTSGVGLTYNEQFF. The CDR3 coding sequence is TGTGCCAGCAGCTCGACTAGCGGGGTAGGGTTGACCTACAATGAGCAGTTCTTC.

In its sample, this clonotype was seen a few times. In nucleotides, the CDR3 is TGCAGTGCCCTGGACAGAAACACCGGGGAGCTGTTTTTT. Translation gives CSALDRNTGELFF. The chain is built from TRBV20-1 and TRBJ2-2, with D possibly being TRBD1 (6 bases). The CDR3 loop spans 13 amino acids. The germline gives CDR1 DFQATT, CDR2 SNEGSKA (reference sequence). Trimming pared 6 bases from V and 2 bases from J, leaving 10 bases between.

V usage is TRBV2 and J usage is TRBJ2-7; TRBD2 matches at 13 bases. The CDR3 has 15 amino acids. V was pared by 8 bases and J by 2 bases, with 6 bases of the junction left unmatched. Germline-derived CDR1 and CDR2 are SNHLY and FYNNEI. In DNA form, the CDR3 reads TGTGCCAGCGGACTAGCGGGAGTTTGGGCCTACGAGCAGTACTTC. Residues: CASGLAGVWAYEQYF.

This clonotype came up a few times. The chain uses TRBV14 and TRBJ2-1; D is ambiguous. Trimming shortened V by 2 bases and J by 7 bases, and 12 bases separated the two germline ends. Germline-derived CDR1 and CDR2 are SGHDN and FVKESK. This CDR3 has 14 residues. CDR3 DNA sequence: TGTGCCAGCAGCCAAAATCAGCTGGAGAATGAGCAGTTCTTC. It translates to CASSQNQLENEQFF.

In its sample, this clonotype was seen many times. The chain recombines TRBV6-1 with TRBJ2-3; 9 bases align to TRBD2. Germline values: CDR1 MNHNS, CDR2 SASEGT. The CDR3 is made up of 17 amino acids. Losses at the gene ends were 2 bases for V and 2 bases for J; bases not matched to a gene: 8. For the CDR3, the DNA is TGTGCCAGCAGTGAATGGGTTAGCGGGAGTTCCACAGATACGCAGTATTTT. It is translated as CASSEWVSGSSTDTQYF.

This clonotype was observed at least ten times. V usage is TRBV2 and J usage is TRBJ2-3; D is perhaps TRBD1 or TRBD2 (6 bases each). Trimming cost V 10 bases and J 0 bases, with 17 bases left between them. Germline loops: CDR1 SNHLY, CDR2 FYNNEI. This CDR3 spans 15 amino acids. The CDR3 region has the DNA TGTGCCACTAACAGGCGGGACACTAGCACAGATACGCAGTATTTT. Protein sequence: CATNRRDTSTDTQYF. The complete variable domain, with remaining parts taken from reference TRBV2 and TRBJ2-3, reads EPEVTQTPSHQVTQMGQEVILRCVPISNHLYFYWYRQILGQKVEFLVSFYNNEISEKSEIFDDQFSVERPDGSNFTLKIRSTKLEDSAMYFCATNRRDTSTDTQYFGPGTRLTVL.

Notes on this clonotype: Just one base apart from a much larger clone, this may be a read error. This sequence joins TRBV7-2 and TRBJ1-1; D might be TRBD1 (5 bases). CDR1 is SGHTA and CDR2 is FQGNSA in the germline V gene. V lost 10 bases to trimming and J lost 1 base, with 16 bases between them. The length of the CDR3 is 14 residues. The CDR3 protein is CATQPPGGNTEAFF. DNA of the CDR3: TGTGCCACCCAGCCGCCCGGGGGGAACACTGAAGCTTTCTTT.

This clonotype was recorded at least ten times. The J gene is TRBJ2-7, the V gene TRBV28; 10 bases fit TRBD2. The CDR3 is 14 amino acids. The V gene's germline CDR1 is MDHEN and CDR2 SYDVKM. The trim removed 2 bases at V and 6 bases at J, leaving 4 bases unmatched. CDR3 region: CASSLASGRVEQYF. The CDR3 nucleotides are TGTGCCAGCAGTTTAGCTAGCGGGAGAGTCGAGCAGTACTTC.

This chain connects TRBV10-3 to TRBJ2-1; TRBD2 matches 10 bases. The CDR3 contains 13 residues. The ends lost 10 bases at V and 4 bases at J; junction bases unmatched: 4. CDR1 ENHRY and CDR2 SYGVKD come from the germline V gene. CDR3 residues: CATGTSAYNEQFF. CDR3 sequence (DNA): TGTGCCACCGGGACTAGCGCTTACAATGAGCAGTTCTTC.

This CDR3 is CASKGMGQNIQYF. DNA of the CDR3: TGTGCCAGTAAAGGGATGGGCCAAAACATTCAGTACTTC. The chain joins TRBV19 to TRBJ2-4; D gene ambiguous. The V gene lost 7 bases and the J gene lost 5 bases, with 12 bases spanning the gap. Germline V CDR1 and CDR2: LNHDA, SQIVND (reference sequence). The CDR3 consists of 13 residues.

This clonotype came up many times. The genes are TRBV27 and TRBJ2-3; 8 positions match TRBD1. Germline CDR1 is MNHEY and CDR2 is SMNVEV (reference sequence). Unmatched junction bases numbered 8, after V lost 5 bases and J lost 1 base. This CDR3 is built from 16 residues. The CDR3, as DNA: TGTGCCAGCAGTACTTATCCGGGACAGGGCACAGATACGCAGTATTTT. Translation gives CASSTYPGQGTDTQYF.

This clonotype has a count of ten or more. This chain connects TRBV12-3 or TRBV12-4 to TRBJ2-7, with D possibly TRBD2 on 5 matching bases. This CDR3 is 13 amino acids long. V was cut by 4 bases and J by 0 bases, with 7 bases left in between. Written as DNA, the CDR3 is TGTGCCAGCAGTTCGGGATTCTCCTACGAGCAGTACTTC. Protein sequence: CASSSGFSYEQYF.

This clonotype was counted many times. The chain couples TRBV6-2 or TRBV6-3 to TRBJ2-1; no clear D. Trimming left V 2 bases short and J 3 bases short, with 5 bases between. The CDR3 extends over 13 amino acids. Germline V CDR1 and CDR2: MNHEY, SVGEGT. The CDR3 region has the DNA TGTGCCAGCAGTTACCCGGTCTACAATGAGCAGTTCTTC. As protein: CASSYPVYNEQFF.

This clonotype was detected ten times or more. V is TRBV20-1 and J is TRBJ2-7, with D perhaps assigned TRBD1 or TRBD2 (5 bases each). Germline CDR1 is DFQATT and CDR2 is SNEGSKA (reference sequence). The V end lost 3 bases, the J end lost 3 bases, and 9 bases lay between the germline ends. This CDR3 has 12 amino acids. CDR3 region: CSASLGGYEQYF. CDR3 nucleotide sequence: TGCAGTGCTAGTCTTGGGGGCTACGAGCAGTACTTC.

This rearrangement joins TRBV7-3 to TRBJ2-2, with D unclear. Germline lookup yields CDR1 SGHTA and CDR2 FQGTGA. The V gene lost 5 bases and the J gene lost 0 bases, with 13 bases spanning the gap. The CDR3 length is 16 residues. Here the CDR3 reads CASSIQSGANTGELFF. The DNA of the CDR3 is TGTGCCAGCAGCATTCAAAGTGGGGCGAACACCGGGGAGCTGTTTTTT.

Ten or more counts support this clonotype. The gene calls are TRBV5-1 and TRBJ2-7; TRBD1 matches at 9 bases. CDR3 length: 17 residues. The trim removed 4 bases at V and 1 base at J, leaving 12 bases unmatched. Germline values: CDR1 SGHRS, CDR2 YFSETQ. CDR3 protein: CASSVSTGTGISYEQYF. CDR3 DNA sequence: TGCGCCAGCAGCGTCTCGACCGGGACAGGGATTTCCTACGAGCAGTACTTC. Filled out from reference TRBV5-1 and TRBJ2-7, the complete variable domain reads KAGVTQTPRYLIKTRGQQVTLSCSPISGHRSVSWYQQTPGQGLQFLFEYFSETQRNKGNFPGRFSGRQFSNSRSEMNVSTLELGDSALYLCASSVSTGTGISYEQYFGPGTRLTVT.

Notes on this clonotype: One end of the junction fails to match germline, which may point to a read error. The CDR3 reads CVSSSPGETQYF. DNA for the CDR3: TGTGTCAGCAGTTCCCCAGGAGAGACCCAGTACTTC. The chain has TRBV11-2 and TRBJ2-5; the D is unclear. Per the germline V gene, CDR1 is SGHAT and CDR2 is FQNNGV. The CDR3 is 12 amino acids.

This clonotype has a count of ten or more. The J gene is TRBJ2-7, the V gene TRBV6-1, with D tentatively TRBD1 or TRBD2 (5 bases each). Deletions cut 6 bases from V and 4 bases from J, with 19 bases between. This CDR3 contains 15 residues. Germline V gives CDR1 MNHNS, CDR2 SASEGT. Here the CDR3 reads CASRDSRRVQYEQYF. CDR3 DNA sequence: TGTGCCAGCAGGGACTCTCGCAGGGTACAGTACGAGCAGTACTTC.

The genes are TRBV30 and TRBJ2-7, with D possibly matching TRBD2 (5 bases). This CDR3 has 13 amino acids. The V end lost 2 bases, the J end lost 2 bases, and 10 bases lay between the germline ends. Germline CDR1 and CDR2: GTSNPN and SVGIG (reference sequence). CDR3 bases: TGTGCCTGGAGTAGGAGGCAGACCTACGAGCAGTACTTC. Encoded protein: CAWSRRQTYEQYF.

This clonotype was observed at least ten times. The CDR3 sequence: CAISEVTGVDEQYF. The CDR3 DNA follows: TGTGCCATCAGTGAGGTGACGGGGGTTGACGAGCAGTACTTC. The chain recombines TRBV10-3 with TRBJ2-7, with D tentatively TRBD2 (6 bases). The CDR3 extends over 14 amino acids. Per the germline V gene, CDR1 is ENHRY and CDR2 is SYGVKD. Trimming left V 2 bases short and J 5 bases short, with 13 bases between.